The present T cell receptor beta chain was sequenced within a study of blood T cell repertoires in COVID-19. Across the whole study: Sites in the United States, Italy and Spain provided acute and convalescent COVID-19 samples. PBMCs, B-cell-depleted T cells, or T cells provided the cDNA or gDNA that made up the material.

The authors' processing: Reference gene primer amplification in the assay estimated nucleated cell counts. Here immunoSEQ multiplex PCR was the method, and the copy in TCRdb shows in-frame clones only, minus some. Clone size and the V and J calls come from that table; the DNA yielded D and trimming. The sample yields some 62,000 clones, approximately 79% seen once. V trimming: 4 bases; J trimming: 15 bases; junction bases outside the gene matches: 10. Germline-derived CDR1 and CDR2 are SEHNR and FQNEAQ (reference sequence). The CDR3 has 13 amino acids. The sequence was obtained from a man aged 55 to 70 with acute or convalescent COVID-19. Sequenced sample: peripheral blood. This sequence joins TRBV7-9 and TRBJ2-1; TRBD1 aligns across 9 bases. CDR3 sequence (DNA): TGTGCCAGCAGCTCTTCCGGGACAGGGTATCTGTTCTTC. This gives the protein CASSSSGTGYLFF.